This T cell receptor beta chain stems from a study of blood T cell repertoires in COVID-19. Study information: The United States, Italy and Spain were the sources of the acute and convalescent COVID-19 samples. T cells, B-cell-depleted T cells, or PBMCs provided the cDNA or gDNA that served as material.

This clone was seen more than once but under ten times. The same CDR3 arises from other DNA sequences in this sample as well. J lost 5 bases, V lost 5 bases, and 4 bases had no gene match. The CDR3 extends over 15 amino acids. CDR1 and CDR2 (germline): SGHTA, FQGTGA. Sequenced by immunoSEQ multiplex PCR; TCRdb stores in-frame clones only, minus some. This sample has over 150,000 clones, with around three quarters found just once. The receptor's source is a man aged 80 or over with acute or convalescent COVID-19. Sequencing used peripheral blood. The chain is built from TRBV7-3 and TRBJ1-6, with 9 bases aligning to TRBD1. CDR3 coding DNA: TGTGCCAGCAGCCTTGGGACAGGGCATAATTCACCCCTCCACTTT. It is translated as CASSLGTGHNSPLHF.